A selection of T cell receptor beta chains follows, all from one sample in a study of blood T cell repertoires in COVID-19. Profiling relied on immunoSEQ multiplex PCR, and the TCRdb table lists in-frame clones only, not all of them. Here the sample spans approximately 220,000 clones, roughly 84% being singletons. The source material was PBMCs or T cells enriched from blood (not recorded which). These receptors came from a woman aged 40 to 50 who had recovered from COVID-19. The CDR3 runs from the conserved cysteine through the conserved F or W. Each record gives: V gene, D gene, J gene, clone size, CDR3 protein, CDR3 DNA. D genes are given only for firm matches. Expanded clones get a size class; other rows say once, few or many, or leave the size out.

V gene: TRBV27; D gene: TRBD2; J gene: TRBJ2-7; clone size: .; CDR3 protein: CASSLGEGGREQYF; CDR3 DNA: TGTGCCAGCAGTTTGGGGGAGGGAGGGCGCGAGCAGTACTTC
V gene: TRBV7-9; D gene: TRBD1; J gene: TRBJ2-5; clone size: many; CDR3 protein: CASSGGQGAKETQYF; CDR3 DNA: TGTGCCAGCAGCGGGGGACAGGGGGCCAAGGAGACCCAGTACTTC
V gene: TRBV9; D gene: .; J gene: TRBJ2-7; clone size: .; CDR3 protein: CASSVEVGKSYEQYF; CDR3 DNA: TGTGCCAGCAGCGTAGAGGTCGGGAAGAGCTACGAGCAGTACTTC
V gene: TRBV5-4; D gene: TRBD2; J gene: TRBJ2-1; clone size: .; CDR3 protein: CASSMGLAGVNEQFF; CDR3 DNA: TGTGCCAGCAGCATGGGACTAGCGGGAGTTAATGAGCAGTTCTTC
V gene: TRBV28; D gene: TRBD1; J gene: TRBJ2-1; clone size: .; CDR3 protein: CASSFWDRASNEQFF; CDR3 DNA: TGTGCCAGCAGTTTTTGGGACAGGGCTAGCAATGAGCAGTTCTTC
V gene: TRBV11-2; D gene: TRBD1; J gene: TRBJ2-1; clone size: .; CDR3 protein: CASSLTGGSYNEQFF; CDR3 DNA: TGTGCCAGCAGCTTGACAGGGGGCTCCTACAATGAGCAGTTCTTC
V gene: TRBV2; D gene: TRBD2; J gene: TRBJ2-3; clone size: .; CDR3 protein: CASSGLADTQYF; CDR3 DNA: TGTGCCAGCAGCGGACTAGCAGATACGCAGTATTTT
V gene: TRBV24-1; D gene: .; J gene: TRBJ1-5; clone size: .; CDR3 protein: CATSDSRVINQPQHF; CDR3 DNA: TGTGCCACCAGTGACAGCAGGGTGATCAATCAGCCCCAGCATTTT
V gene: TRBV6-5; D gene: .; J gene: TRBJ2-2; clone size: .; CDR3 protein: CASRRQANTGELFF; CDR3 DNA: TGTGCCAGCCGCAGACAGGCGAACACCGGGGAGCTGTTTTTT
V gene: TRBV5-1; D gene: TRBD2; J gene: TRBJ2-2; clone size: .; CDR3 protein: CASSPSLSTSGNTGELFF; CDR3 DNA: TGCGCCAGCAGCCCCTCCTTATCGACTAGCGGGAACACCGGGGAGCTGTTTTTT
V gene: TRBV28; D gene: TRBD1; J gene: TRBJ1-2; clone size: .; CDR3 protein: CASRETRGRGYGYTF; CDR3 DNA: TGTGCCAGCAGAGAAACGAGGGGGCGCGGCTATGGCTACACCTTC
V gene: TRBV5-4; D gene: .; J gene: TRBJ1-2; clone size: .; CDR3 protein: CASSSNRDTKSIYGYTF; CDR3 DNA: TGTGCCAGCAGCTCGAACCGGGACACCAAGTCGATCTATGGCTACACCTTC
V gene: TRBV7-2; D gene: .; J gene: TRBJ2-7; clone size: once; CDR3 protein: CASSGPQGGEQYF; CDR3 DNA: TGTGCCAGCAGCGGGCCGCAAGGGGGCGAGCAGTACTTC
V gene: TRBV25-1; D gene: TRBD2; J gene: TRBJ2-3; clone size: .; CDR3 protein: CASSASGRAGDTQYF; CDR3 DNA: TGTGCCAGCAGTGCCAGCGGGAGGGCCGGAGATACGCAGTATTTT
V gene: TRBV5-1; D gene: TRBD1; J gene: TRBJ2-3; clone size: .; CDR3 protein: CASSEEPGQGNTDTQYF; CDR3 DNA: TGCGCCAGCAGCGAGGAACCGGGACAGGGGAACACAGATACGCAGTATTTT
V gene: TRBV28; D gene: TRBD1; J gene: TRBJ1-1; clone size: .; CDR3 protein: CASTLLSGGVTAFF; CDR3 DNA: TGTGCCAGCACCCTTTTATCAGGGGGCGTAACAGCTTTCTTT
V gene: TRBV18; D gene: TRBD1; J gene: TRBJ1-3; clone size: .; CDR3 protein: CASSRSTGGSGNTIYF; CDR3 DNA: TGTGCCAGCTCACGGAGTACAGGGGGCTCTGGAAACACCATATATTTT
V gene: TRBV27; D gene: TRBD1; J gene: TRBJ2-3; clone size: .; CDR3 protein: CASSPGQVSTDTQYF; CDR3 DNA: TGTGCCAGCTCTCCGGGACAGGTTAGCACAGATACGCAGTATTTT
V gene: TRBV30; D gene: TRBD2; J gene: TRBJ2-1; clone size: .; CDR3 protein: CALTAGAFYNEQFF; CDR3 DNA: TGTGCCTTAACAGCGGGGGCATTCTACAATGAGCAGTTCTTC
V gene: TRBV24-1; D gene: TRBD1; J gene: TRBJ1-4; clone size: once; CDR3 protein: CATSDPGQGASEKLFF; CDR3 DNA: TGTGCCACCAGTGACCCGGGACAGGGGGCATCTGAAAAACTGTTTTTT
V gene: TRBV24-1; D gene: .; J gene: TRBJ2-2; clone size: .; CDR3 protein: CATSGPTTANTGELFF; CDR3 DNA: TGTGCCACCAGTGGACCGACAACCGCGAACACCGGGGAGCTGTTTTTT
V gene: TRBV6-2/TRBV6-3; D gene: .; J gene: TRBJ2-2; clone size: .; CDR3 protein: CASSLLRANTGELFF; CDR3 DNA: TGTGCCAGCAGCCTCTTGAGGGCGAACACCGGGGAGCTGTTTTTT
V gene: TRBV7-9; D gene: TRBD1; J gene: TRBJ1-6; clone size: once; CDR3 protein: CASSLGMRTGKNSPLHF; CDR3 DNA: TGTGCCAGCAGCTTAGGAATGAGGACAGGGAAGAATTCACCCCTCCACTTT
V gene: TRBV7-7; D gene: TRBD1; J gene: TRBJ2-5; clone size: .; CDR3 protein: CASSLRTGNTGETQYF; CDR3 DNA: TGTGCCAGCAGCCTGCGGACAGGGAATACGGGGGAGACCCAGTACTTC
V gene: TRBV7-9; D gene: TRBD1; J gene: TRBJ1-5; clone size: .; CDR3 protein: CASSLGGGHQPQHF; CDR3 DNA: TGTGCCAGCAGCTTAGGAGGGGGCCATCAGCCCCAGCATTTT
V gene: TRBV5-4; D gene: TRBD2; J gene: TRBJ2-1; clone size: .; CDR3 protein: CASTYASGSGEQFF; CDR3 DNA: TGTGCCAGCACCTATGCTAGCGGGAGTGGTGAGCAGTTCTTC
V gene: TRBV19; D gene: TRBD1; J gene: TRBJ1-2; clone size: .; CDR3 protein: CASSPRTGHGYTF; CDR3 DNA: TGTGCCAGTAGTCCTCGGACAGGGCATGGCTACACCTTC
V gene: TRBV5-1; D gene: TRBD1; J gene: TRBJ1-1; clone size: .; CDR3 protein: CASSRDGQDTEAFF; CDR3 DNA: TGCGCCAGCAGCCGGGACGGACAGGACACTGAAGCTTTCTTT
V gene: TRBV12-3/TRBV12-4; D gene: .; J gene: TRBJ1-5; clone size: .; CDR3 protein: CASRGGSNQPQHF; CDR3 DNA: TGTGCCAGCAGGGGGGGGAGTAATCAGCCCCAGCATTTT
V gene: TRBV9; D gene: TRBD1; J gene: TRBJ1-2; clone size: .; CDR3 protein: CASSVTGGSGYTF; CDR3 DNA: TGTGCCAGCAGCGTTACAGGGGGCTCTGGCTACACCTTC
V gene: TRBV7-9; D gene: .; J gene: TRBJ2-3; clone size: .; CDR3 protein: CASSRGTYTDTQYF; CDR3 DNA: TGTGCCAGCAGCCGAGGGACTTACACAGATACGCAGTATTTT
V gene: TRBV9; D gene: .; J gene: TRBJ2-3; clone size: .; CDR3 protein: CASSGRDTQYF; CDR3 DNA: TGTGCCAGCAGCGGTCGGGATACGCAGTATTTT
V gene: TRBV9; D gene: .; J gene: TRBJ1-2; clone size: .; CDR3 protein: CASSGQYRVSGYTF; CDR3 DNA: TGTGCCAGCAGTGGACAGTACAGGGTTAGTGGCTACACCTTC
V gene: TRBV7-2; D gene: TRBD2; J gene: TRBJ2-5; clone size: .; CDR3 protein: CASSPKEREGLGTQYF; CDR3 DNA: TGTGCCAGCAGCCCCAAGGAGCGGGAGGGCCTTGGGACCCAGTACTTC
V gene: TRBV6-4; D gene: TRBD1; J gene: TRBJ1-2; clone size: .; CDR3 protein: CASSQQGEGGYTF; CDR3 DNA: TGTGCCAGCAGTCAACAGGGGGAAGGTGGCTACACCTTC
V gene: TRBV7-6; D gene: TRBD2; J gene: TRBJ2-5; clone size: .; CDR3 protein: CASSFRGRADVTQYF; CDR3 DNA: TGTGCCAGCAGCTTCCGGGGGAGGGCCGATGTGACCCAGTACTTC
V gene: TRBV29-1; D gene: TRBD1; J gene: TRBJ1-1; clone size: .; CDR3 protein: CSVGTGGTEAFF; CDR3 DNA: TGCAGCGTAGGGACAGGGGGGACTGAAGCTTTCTTT
V gene: TRBV14; D gene: TRBD1; J gene: TRBJ1-2; clone size: .; CDR3 protein: CASSIGTGGIYGYTF; CDR3 DNA: TGTGCCAGCAGTATCGGGACAGGGGGGATATATGGCTACACCTTC
V gene: TRBV25-1; D gene: .; J gene: TRBJ2-7; clone size: .; CDR3 protein: CASSGVGGESYEQYF; CDR3 DNA: TGTGCCAGCTCGGGCGTGGGTGGGGAGTCCTACGAGCAGTACTTC
V gene: TRBV7-9; D gene: TRBD2; J gene: TRBJ2-7; clone size: .; CDR3 protein: CASSLAGLADQTNFYEQYF; CDR3 DNA: TGTGCCAGCAGCTTAGCGGGACTAGCGGACCAAACAAATTTCTACGAGCAGTACTTC
V gene: TRBV5-1; D gene: TRBD1; J gene: TRBJ2-3; clone size: .; CDR3 protein: CASSGRDRAFTDTQYF; CDR3 DNA: TGCGCCAGCAGCGGCCGGGACAGGGCGTTTACAGATACGCAGTATTTT
V gene: TRBV28; D gene: TRBD1; J gene: TRBJ2-1; clone size: .; CDR3 protein: CASSKIRDSTYNEQFF; CDR3 DNA: TGTGCCAGCAGTAAAATCCGGGACAGCACCTACAATGAGCAGTTCTTC
V gene: TRBV11-3; D gene: .; J gene: TRBJ1-1; clone size: .; CDR3 protein: CASSPRSGTEAFF; CDR3 DNA: TGTGCCAGCAGCCCAAGGTCGGGAACTGAAGCTTTCTTT
V gene: TRBV28; D gene: TRBD2; J gene: TRBJ2-1; clone size: .; CDR3 protein: CASSSPVVAGGEQFF; CDR3 DNA: TGTGCCAGCAGTTCCCCGGTGGTAGCGGGGGGTGAGCAGTTCTTC
V gene: TRBV11-2; D gene: TRBD1; J gene: TRBJ1-1; clone size: .; CDR3 protein: CASSFGTDFEAFF; CDR3 DNA: TGTGCCAGCAGCTTTGGGACAGACTTTGAAGCTTTCTTT
V gene: TRBV3-1/TRBV3-2; D gene: .; J gene: TRBJ1-1; clone size: .; CDR3 protein: CASSRRDTEAFF; CDR3 DNA: TGTGCCAGCAGCCGGCGGGACACTGAAGCTTTCTTT
V gene: TRBV5-1; D gene: .; J gene: TRBJ2-1; clone size: .; CDR3 protein: CASSLATGYSYNEQFF; CDR3 DNA: TGCGCCAGCAGCTTGGCCACAGGGTACTCCTACAATGAGCAGTTCTTC
V gene: TRBV9; D gene: .; J gene: TRBJ1-5; clone size: .; CDR3 protein: CASSVTRRPGNNQPQHF; CDR3 DNA: TGTGCCAGCAGCGTCACTCGTAGGCCGGGAAACAATCAGCCCCAGCATTTT
V gene: TRBV5-4; D gene: .; J gene: TRBJ2-3; clone size: .; CDR3 protein: CASSFFTDTQYF; CDR3 DNA: TGTGCCAGCAGCTTCTTCACAGATACGCAGTATTTT
V gene: TRBV28; D gene: .; J gene: TRBJ1-2; clone size: .; CDR3 protein: CASSLSRQAGYTF; CDR3 DNA: TGTGCCAGCAGTCTCAGCCGACAAGCTGGCTACACCTTC